The 31 T cell receptor beta chains presented below share a single source sample, sequenced in a study of chemoradiotherapy in HPV16-positive cancers. The table came from immunoSEQ multiplex PCR; TCRdb's copy has only in-frame clones and leaves some out. The sample holds 17,000 or so clones, roughly nine tenths seen once. The material sequenced was blood, taken from a patient who underwent chemoradiotherapy. These receptors originate from a human donor with HPV-associated anogenital cancer.

Here the CDR3 reads CAWSVRDRIYSPLHF. DNA of the CDR3: TGTGCCTGGAGTGTCCGGGACAGGATTTATTCACCCCTCCACTTT. The V and J genes are TRBV30 and TRBJ1-6; 8 nucleotides agree with TRBD1. In germline, CDR1 is GTSNPN, CDR2 SVGIG (reference sequence). CDR3 length: 15 residues. V was clipped by 0 bases and J by 8 bases; unmatched bases: 6.

The table lists this clone with a count of one. The chain carries TRBV9 and TRBJ2-2, with D uncertain. V dropped 0 bases and J dropped 6 bases, with 9 bases sitting between them. The germline V gene has CDR1 SGDLS and CDR2 YYNGEE. CDR3 length equals 14 residues. The CDR3 sequence is CASSVAVYAGELFF. As DNA, the CDR3 is TGTGCCAGCAGCGTAGCCGTATATGCCGGGGAGCTGTTTTTT. Drawing the rest from reference TRBV9 and TRBJ2-2, the complete variable domain is DSGVTQTPKHLITATGQRVTLRCSPRSGDLSVYWYQQSLDQGLQFLIQYYNGEERAKGNILERFSAQQFPDLHSELNLSSLELGDSALYFCASSVAVYAGELFFGEGSRLTVL.

This clone was observed a single time. The genes are TRBV25-1 and TRBJ2-2; perhaps TRBD1 as D (6 bases). The CDR3 is 15 amino acids. V lost 4 bases to trimming and J lost 5 bases, with 14 bases between them. In germline, CDR1 is MGHDK, CDR2 SYGVNS. The CDR3 DNA is TGTGCCAGCAGTGGCACAGGGATGAGAACCGGGGAGCTGTTTTTT. As protein: CASSGTGMRTGELFF.

The gene calls are TRBV7-2 and TRBJ1-5; unclear D gene. Trimming removed 1 base from V and 1 base from J, with 5 bases in between. CDR3 length: 14 residues. Per the germline V gene, CDR1 is SGHTA and CDR2 is FQGNSA. CDR3 DNA sequence: TGTGCCAGCAGCTTAGAAGCAAGCAATCAGCCCCAGCATTTT. It yields the protein CASSLEASNQPQHF.

The J gene is TRBJ2-1, the V gene TRBV18, with D maybe TRBD2 (6 bases). The length of the CDR3 is 11 residues. The V gene's germline CDR1 is KGHSH and CDR2 LQKENI. V lost 3 bases, J lost 16 bases, and 13 bases lay in between. The CDR3 is CASSPAEGIFF. The DNA of the CDR3 is TGTGCCAGCTCACCCGCGGAGGGGATTTTCTTC.

V usage is TRBV18 and J usage is TRBJ2-3; no firm D call. The germline V and J ends were trimmed by 3 bases and 4 bases, with 11 bases remaining between them. Germline-derived CDR1 and CDR2 are KGHSH and LQKENI. This CDR3 comprises 14 residues. CDR3 residues: CASSPLVGADTQYF. CDR3 bases: TGTGCCAGCTCACCTCTGGTCGGCGCAGATACGCAGTATTTT.

The chain has TRBV7-9 and TRBJ1-5; D unresolved. The CDR3 has 14 amino acids. With 3 bases removed from V and 3 bases from J, the gap between germline ends came to 9 bases. Germline lookup yields CDR1 SEHNR and CDR2 FQNEAQ (reference sequence). CDR3 DNA: TGTGCCAGCAGCTTTGGGCAGACCAATCAGCCCCAGCATTTT. Protein sequence: CASSFGQTNQPQHF.

This sequence joins TRBV30 and TRBJ2-7; 8 nucleotides align to TRBD1. V dropped 4 bases and J dropped 1; count of bases not matched to a gene: 6. This CDR3 is 14 amino acids long. Germline loops: CDR1 GTSNPN, CDR2 SVGIG (reference sequence). The CDR3 nucleotides read TGTGCCTGGAATAGTGGACAGGGATCCTACGAGCAGTACTTC. Translation gives CAWNSGQGSYEQYF. Drawing the rest from reference TRBV30 and TRBJ2-7, the complete variable domain is SQTIHQWPATLVQPVGSPLSLECTVEGTSNPNLYWYRQAAGRGLQLLFYSVGIGQISSEVPQNLSASRPQDRQFILSSKKLLLSDSGFYLCAWNSGQGSYEQYFGPGTRLTVT.

This chain connects TRBV2 to TRBJ2-3, with 9 bases aligning to TRBD2. V trimming: 11 bases; J trimming: 6 bases; junction bases outside the gene matches: 9. The CDR3 has 13 amino acids. The germline V gene encodes CDR1 SNHLY and CDR2 FYNNEI. CDR3 sequence (DNA): TGTGCCGGCATGACTAGCGGACGGGATACGCAGTATTTT. Translation: CAGMTSGRDTQYF.

The CDR3 region is CASSLQANSLYGYTF. The CDR3 nucleotides read TGTGCCAGCAGTTTACAAGCAAATAGTCTCTATGGCTACACCTTC. The rearrangement links TRBV27 to TRBJ1-2, with D hard to call. The germline gives CDR1 MNHEY, CDR2 SMNVEV (reference sequence). The CDR3 runs to 15 residues. V dropped 2 bases and J dropped 4 bases, with 14 bases sitting between them.

The rearrangement joins TRBV5-4 to TRBJ1-4; 7 bases are a match to TRBD1. CDR1 is SGHNT and CDR2 is YYREEE in the germline V gene (reference sequence). The CDR3 sequence is 16 residues long. Germline trimming cut 4 bases from V and 2 bases from J; bases unmatched to any gene: 8. CDR3 nucleotide sequence: TGTGCCAGCAGCACCAAGACAGGGTCCACTAATGAAAAACTGTTTTTT. Its translation: CASSTKTGSTNEKLFF.

The CDR3 sequence is CASSESVGGYGYTF. CDR3 sequence (DNA): TGTGCCAGCAGTGAATCGGTGGGGGGCTATGGCTACACCTTC. V and J are TRBV2 and TRBJ1-2; D perhaps matches TRBD1 (5 bases). The germline CDR1 and CDR2 sequences are SNHLY and FYNNEI. The germline V and J ends were trimmed by 2 bases and 4 bases, with 11 bases remaining between them. CDR3 size: 14 residues.

The rearrangement uses TRBV7-9 and TRBJ2-2; perhaps TRBD1 as D (6 bases). From germline, CDR1 is SEHNR and CDR2 FQNEAQ (reference sequence). V lost 5 bases and J lost 7, with 11 bases in between. The CDR3 loop spans 13 amino acids. The CDR3 sequence is CASSPRGGGELFF. In DNA form, the CDR3 reads TGTGCCAGCAGCCCTAGAGGGGGCGGGGAGCTGTTTTTT.

In DNA, the CDR3 is TGTGCCTGGAGTGTACAACTGACTGGTTCACCCCTCCACTTT. Residues: CAWSVQLTGSPLHF. The rearrangement uses TRBV30 and TRBJ1-6; D is ambiguous. Germline V gene data show CDR1 as GTSNPN and CDR2 as SVGIG (reference sequence). Trimming shortened V by 0 bases and J by 9 bases, and 12 bases separated the two germline ends. This CDR3 comprises 14 residues.

The gene calls are TRBV30 and TRBJ1-1; TRBD1 agrees at 7 bases. Germline V gene sequence: CDR1 GTSNPN, CDR2 SVGIG (reference sequence). The CDR3 contains 12 residues. In DNA, the CDR3 is TGTACCGGACAGGCCATGAACACTGAAGCTTTCTTT. Its protein product is CTGQAMNTEAFF.

This clone was seen just once. This chain joins TRBV5-6 and TRBJ2-1; 9 nucleotides agree with TRBD2. This CDR3 spans 18 amino acids. Germline-derived CDR1 and CDR2 are SGHDT and YYEEEE. After removal of 4 bases from V and 1 base from J, the junction contained 12 bases not matched to a gene. CDR3 sequence: CASSLGSGGGVSYNEQFF. As DNA, the CDR3 is TGTGCCAGCAGCCTCGGCTCAGGCGGGGGGGTGTCCTACAATGAGCAGTTCTTC. Complete variable domain (other parts from reference TRBV5-6 and TRBJ2-1): DAGVTQSPTHLIKTRGQQVTLRCSPKSGHDTVSWYQQALGQGPQFIFQYYEEEERQRGNFPDRFSGHQFPNYSSELNVNALLLGDSALYLCASSLGSGGGVSYNEQFFGPGTRLTVL.

The chain links TRBV10-1 to TRBJ2-3, with D unresolved. CDR3 length equals 13 residues. Germline V CDR1 and CDR2: WNHNN, SYGVQD (reference sequence). Trimming took 3 bases from V and 9 from J, leaving 13 bases between them. The CDR3 nucleotides read TGCGCCAGCAGTGATTCCATAGTGGAAACGCAGTATTTT. It codes for CASSDSIVETQYF.

The chain employs TRBV7-7 and TRBJ2-2; TRBD1 matches 9 bases. V dropped 5 bases and J dropped 5; count of bases not matched to a gene: 9. The V gene's germline CDR1 is SSHAT and CDR2 FNYEAQ (reference sequence). This CDR3 is 16 amino acids long. The CDR3 protein is CASSLSQGARTGELFF. The CDR3 coding sequence is TGTGCCAGCAGCCTATCACAGGGGGCGCGGACCGGGGAGCTGTTTTTT.

The chain couples TRBV30 to TRBJ2-3, with 7 bases aligning to TRBD2. V lost 5 bases to trimming and J lost 3 bases; unmatched junction nucleotides: 17. CDR1 is GTSNPN, CDR2 SVGIG, per germline (reference sequence). The CDR3 is made up of 17 amino acids. The CDR3 DNA sequence: TGTGCCTGGGGAAGAGGGAGTAGCGGGCGTTCGACAGATACGCAGTATTTT. Its protein product is CAWGRGSSGRSTDTQYF. The whole variable domain, filled in from reference TRBV30 and TRBJ2-3, reads SQTIHQWPATLVQPVGSPLSLECTVEGTSNPNLYWYRQAAGRGLQLLFYSVGIGQISSEVPQNLSASRPQDRQFILSSKKLLLSDSGFYLCAWGRGSSGRSTDTQYFGPGTRLTVL.

The chain recombines TRBV4-1 with TRBJ2-5; 7 positions agree with TRBD1. The junction had 5 bases not matched to a gene; V was cut back by 0 bases and J by 1 base. This CDR3 has 16 amino acids. Germline values: CDR1 MGHRA, CDR2 YSYEKL. The CDR3 is CASSQEVQGPQETQYF. The CDR3 region has the DNA TGCGCCAGCAGCCAAGAGGTACAGGGGCCCCAAGAGACCCAGTACTTC.

This rearrangement joins TRBV2 to TRBJ1-2, with 7 bases aligning to TRBD1. Per the germline V gene, CDR1 is SNHLY and CDR2 is FYNNEI. CDR3 length: 15 amino acids. The V gene end was trimmed by 6 bases and the J gene end by 4 bases; junction bases not matched to a gene: 11. The CDR3 sequence is CASRGDRALVYGYTF. The CDR3 DNA follows: TGTGCCAGCAGGGGAGACAGGGCACTTGTCTATGGCTACACCTTC.

This clone was found once. V gene TRBV7-9 combines with J gene TRBJ2-6; D perhaps matches TRBD1 (6 bases). CDR1 SEHNR and CDR2 FQNEAQ come from the germline V gene (reference sequence). Deletions cut 7 bases from V and 3 bases from J, with 10 bases between. The CDR3 is made up of 14 amino acids. The CDR3 bases are TGTGCCAGCACCGCAGGGGTTGGGGCCAACGTCCTGACTTTC. As protein: CASTAGVGANVLTF.

The chain couples TRBV5-1 to TRBJ2-2, with 9 bases matching TRBD2. The germline CDR1 and CDR2 sequences are SGHRS and YFSETQ. This CDR3 contains 16 residues. Losses at the gene ends were 3 bases for V and 7 bases for J; bases not matched to a gene: 10. In DNA, the CDR3 is TGCGCCAGCAGCTCGCCAGCGGGGGGTCGTCACGGGGAGCTGTTTTTT. It yields the protein CASSSPAGGRHGELFF.

The chain carries TRBV18 and TRBJ2-4; TRBD2 matches at 7 bases. CDR1 and CDR2 from the germline V gene are KGHSH and LQKENI. The V gene end was trimmed by 5 bases and the J gene end by 0 bases; junction bases not matched to a gene: 13. The CDR3 contains 18 residues. CDR3 loop: CASSFVPSGILAKNIQYF. The CDR3 DNA reads as TGTGCCAGCTCATTCGTACCTAGCGGTATACTAGCCAAAAACATTCAGTACTTC.

This clone appeared once. The chain has TRBV25-1 and TRBJ1-1; maybe TRBD1 (6 bases). Germline loops: CDR1 MGHDK, CDR2 SYGVNS. There are 14 residues in the CDR3. V was trimmed by 3 bases and J by 5 bases, leaving 13 bases between them. Here the CDR3 reads CASSDYNRETEAFF. The CDR3, as DNA: TGTGCCAGCAGTGATTACAACAGGGAGACTGAAGCTTTCTTT.

This chain links TRBV29-1 with TRBJ1-6, with D unresolved. Trimming stripped 5 bases from V and 5 bases from J, with 10 bases between. The CDR3 length is 13 residues. The germline gives CDR1 SQVTM, CDR2 ANQGSEA. DNA of the CDR3: TGCAGCGTTAAGACGGAGAATAATTCACCCCTCCACTTT. Its translation: CSVKTENNSPLHF.

This CDR3 reads CASSGNRRNTEAFF. In DNA form, the CDR3 reads TGTGCCAGCAGCGGAAACAGGAGAAACACTGAAGCTTTCTTT. The chain couples TRBV5-4 to TRBJ1-1; D is possibly TRBD1 (5 bases). The V end was cut by 4 bases, the J end by 2 bases, with 12 bases between. The CDR3 runs to 14 residues. Germline CDR1 is SGHNT and CDR2 is YYREEE (reference sequence).

V gene TRBV6-5 combines with J gene TRBJ1-3; D is unclear. This CDR3 contains 12 residues. Between the trimmed V and J ends, which lost 7 bases and 4 bases, there was a span of 8 bases. Per germline, CDR1 MNHEY and CDR2 SVGAGI. The CDR3, as DNA: TGTGCCAGCATTAAGCAGGGAAACACCATATATTTT. Its translation is CASIKQGNTIYF.

A single count supports this clone. This sequence joins TRBV7-2 and TRBJ1-5; 9 bases map to TRBD1. Germline V CDR1 and CDR2: SGHTA, FQGNSA. Germline trimming cut 1 base from V and 0 bases from J; bases unmatched to any gene: 4. This CDR3 region has 17 residues. CDR3 sequence: CASSLGTGAYSNQPQHF. The CDR3 nucleotides read TGTGCCAGCAGCTTAGGGACAGGGGCTTATAGCAATCAGCCCCAGCATTTT. Full variable domain (missing parts from reference TRBV7-2 and TRBJ1-5): GAGVSQSPSNKVTEKGKDVELRCDPISGHTALYWYRQSLGQGLEFLIYFQGNSAPDKSGLPSDRFSAERTGGSVSTLTIQRTQQEDSAVYLCASSLGTGAYSNQPQHFGDGTRLSIL.

J is TRBJ1-4 and V is TRBV9; D is unclear. Germline values: CDR1 SGDLS, CDR2 YYNGEE. V was trimmed by 0 bases and J by 0 bases, leaving 3 bases between them. The CDR3 has 14 amino acids. The CDR3 loop is CASSVGTTNEKLFF. The CDR3 DNA sequence: TGTGCCAGCAGCGTAGGAACAACTAATGAAAAACTGTTTTTT.

The J gene is TRBJ2-1, the V gene TRBV6-1; a possible D gene is TRBD1 (6 bases). This CDR3 contains 15 residues. The ends were cut back, 7 bases at V and 0 bases at J, with 13 bases in the middle. The germline V gene has CDR1 MNHNS and CDR2 SASEGT. The CDR3 DNA is TGTGCCAGCACTCCGTTCAGGGGCTCCTACAATGAGCAGTTCTTC. It translates to CASTPFRGSYNEQFF.